This T cell receptor (beta chain) is drawn from a study of T cell clonotyping in hematopoietic cell transplantation. Measured with immunoSEQ multiplex PCR; TCRdb has only the in-frame clones, and not every one. Seen here are about 27,000 clones, more than 90% observed once, and the top ten hold approximately 1.5%. This clone was counted a single time. What it recognizes is unknown. Study-wide findings and caveats: Broader posttransplant TCR repertoire diversity was predicted by graft donor and pretransplant recipient Inverse Simpson Index values. After transplant, recipient diversity fell while pathologically expanded clonotypes grew through day 180. At the given depth, recipient repertoires were over 95% de novo clonotypes. No sorting was done, leaving CD4 and CD8 contributions mixed.

The receptor was derived from a man aged 50-59 years in good health. Some clones in this sample may be carry-over from other donors' samples. Material: peripheral blood mononuclear cells.

The CDR3 coding sequence is TGTGCCAGCAGCCTACGGGACCTGCGGAAAGCTTTCTTT. It encodes CASSLRDLRKAFF. The V gene is TRBV7-9, the J gene TRBJ1-1, with D tentatively TRBD1 (5 bases). CDR1 is SEHNR and CDR2 is FQNEAQ in the germline V gene (reference sequence). The germline V and J ends were trimmed by 5 bases and 9 bases, with 16 bases remaining between them. The CDR3 covers 13 residues.